The 32 T cell receptor beta chains below were found in one sample sequenced in a study of blood T cells in healthy people across ages. A second PCR of about 6 to 12 cycles used a sample-barcoded 5' primer and a J-beta primer mix. TCRdb passed the 5' RACE reads through MiXCR, listing each CDR3 protein once. The sample lists approximately 810,000 distinct CDR3 sequences; more than 25% were seen once. Sequenced sample: blood. All receptors come from a woman of 80 years or more in good health.

This clonotype has ten or more counts. V and J are TRBV3-1 and TRBJ2-7; D ambiguous. This CDR3 region has 13 residues. V lost 3 bases, J lost 3 bases, and 9 bases lay in between. Germline V gene data show CDR1 as LGHDT and CDR2 as YNNKEL (reference sequence). The CDR3: CASSQDRYYEQYF. DNA for the CDR3: TGTGCCAGCAGCCAGGACCGCTACTACGAGCAGTACTTC.

This clonotype was observed a few times. This chain joins TRBV5-1 and TRBJ1-2, with 8 bases identical to TRBD1. The V and J ends lost 6 bases and 0 bases, in that order; junction bases with no gene match: 10. The CDR3 is 16 amino acids. CDR1 is SGHRS and CDR2 is YFSETQ in the germline V gene. CDR3 sequence reads: CASKAGQALANYGYTF. The DNA of the CDR3 is TGCGCCAGCAAGGCGGGACAGGCCCTTGCTAACTATGGCTACACCTTC.

The sample holds many counts of this clonotype. The chain combines TRBV10-3 with TRBJ1-1, with 7 bases fitting TRBD1. With V trimmed by 6 bases and J by 1 base, 8 bases remained unmatched. The CDR3 loop spans 15 amino acids. Germline loops: CDR1 ENHRY, CDR2 SYGVKD. CDR3 in amino acids: CAIRRGHETNTEAFF. DNA of the CDR3: TGTGCCATCAGGAGGGGGCATGAGACGAACACTGAAGCTTTCTTT.

J is TRBJ1-6 and V is TRBV6-6, with 12 positions matching TRBD1. Trimming took 6 bases from V and 6 from J; bases not matched to a gene: 9. The CDR3 spans 17 residues. Germline V gene data show CDR1 as MNHNY and CDR2 as SVGAGI (reference sequence). The CDR3 sequence: CASRSGTGGASNSPLHF. CDR3 bases: TGTGCCAGCAGGTCCGGGACAGGGGGCGCGAGTAATTCACCCCTCCACTTT.

This clonotype was detected many times. The chain uses TRBV5-5 and TRBJ2-3, with 10 nucleotides matching TRBD1. The J segment lost 2 bases and the V segment lost 3 bases, leaving 9 bases of the junction unmatched. CDR1 is SGHKS, CDR2 YYEKEE, per germline (reference sequence). This CDR3 is built from 17 residues. CDR3 sequence: CASSSAPGQGTTDTQYF. DNA for the CDR3: TGTGCCAGCAGCTCGGCGCCGGGACAGGGGACCACAGATACGCAGTATTTT.

This clonotype occurred a few times. The DNA of the CDR3 is TGCGCCAGCAGCCAAGTCGGTCCTAGCGGGGGGATCAACACCGGGGAGCTGTTTTTT. It is translated as CASSQVGPSGGINTGELFF. The J gene is TRBJ2-2, the V gene TRBV4-3; 11 bases agree with TRBD2. CDR3 length equals 19 residues. The V gene's germline CDR1 is LGHNA and CDR2 YSLEER. The J segment lost 2 bases and the V segment lost 1 base, leaving 9 bases of the junction unmatched.

V usage is TRBV7-3 and J usage is TRBJ2-7; D may be TRBD2 (6 bases). The J call may be wrong; the DNA end is better matched by TRBJ2-4. The CDR3 loop spans 14 amino acids. The germline V gene has CDR1 SGHTA and CDR2 FQGTGA. The CDR3 loop reads CASSSHLRGGIQYF. DNA for the CDR3: TGTGCCAGCAGCTCCCATCTAAGGGGAGGCATTCAGTACTTC.

V usage is TRBV7-2 and J usage is TRBJ1-4; tentative D call: TRBD1 (5 bases). The CDR3 contains 16 residues. Germline values: CDR1 SGHTA, CDR2 FQGNSA. Trimming took off 1 base at V and 3 bases at J, with 12 bases between the two ends. CDR3 nucleotide sequence: TGTGCCAGCAGCTTAGGAGGGGCTCAGGCTAATGAAAAACTGTTTTTT. This codes for CASSLGGAQANEKLFF.

With respect to this clonotype: This clone may be a read error of a much larger clone one base away. This chain links TRBV18 with TRBJ2-3; D is possibly TRBD1 (6 bases). Germline lookup yields CDR1 KGHSH and CDR2 LQKENI. This CDR3 is 15 amino acids long. CDR3 nucleotides: TGTGCCAGCTCACCAAACCAGGGGAACACAGATATGCAGTATTTT. Translating gives CASSPNQGNTDMQYF.

This clonotype was detected many times. The chain links TRBV19 to TRBJ1-2; D is unresolved. The germline V gene has CDR1 LNHDA and CDR2 SQIVND (reference sequence). V was trimmed by 8 bases and J by 2 bases, leaving 12 bases between them. CDR3 size: 13 residues. In nucleotides, the CDR3 is TGTGCCAGTTCGGGGAAGCTCAACTATGGCTACACCTTC. It is translated as CASSGKLNYGYTF. The full variable domain, rest sourced from reference TRBV19 and TRBJ1-2, is DGGITQSPKYLFRKEGQNVTLSCEQNLNHDAMYWYRQDPGQGLRLIYYSQIVNDFQKGDIAEGYSVSREKKESFPLTVTSAQKNPTAFYLCASSGKLNYGYTFGSGTRLTVV.

At least ten counts were recorded for this clonotype. V and J are TRBV6-6 and TRBJ2-6, with D perhaps matching TRBD1 (6 bases). With 6 bases removed from V and 2 bases from J, the gap between germline ends came to 8 bases. Germline loops: CDR1 MNHNY, CDR2 SVGAGI (reference sequence). The CDR3 has 14 amino acids. The CDR3 bases are TGTGCCAGCAGGAACAGGGCTGGGGCCAACGTCCTGACTTTC. This codes for CASRNRAGANVLTF.

The chain uses TRBV7-2 and TRBJ1-6; D remains ambiguous. Trimming stripped 8 bases from V and 7 bases from J, with 12 bases between. Germline V CDR1 and CDR2: SGHTA, FQGNSA. The CDR3 contains 13 residues. CDR3 in amino acids: CASQRGPNSPLHF. The CDR3 nucleotides read TGTGCCAGCCAGAGAGGGCCGAATTCACCCCTCCACTTT.

This clonotype was seen at least ten times. The gene calls are TRBV5-4 and TRBJ2-5; D is unresolved. CDR1 is SGHNT, CDR2 YYREEE, per germline (reference sequence). The CDR3 has 16 amino acids. The ends were cut back, 3 bases at V and 1 base at J, with 16 bases in the middle. CDR3 sequence reads: CASSSRAASSQETQYF. DNA of the CDR3: TGTGCCAGCAGCTCCCGCGCCGCGAGTAGCCAAGAGACCCAGTACTTC.

Details on this clonotype: Possible read error: a much larger clone is one base away. V gene TRBV4-3 combines with J gene TRBJ2-1; 10 bases fit TRBD1. This CDR3 has 21 residues. CDR1 is LGHNA, CDR2 YSLEER, per germline. CDR3 coding DNA: TGCGCCGGCAGCCAAGATAGGAAGGGACAGGGGACTTATAGCTCCTACAATGAGCAGTTCTTC. Translated: CAGSQDRKGQGTYSSYNEQFF.

There are many counts of this clonotype. V gene TRBV4-3 combines with J gene TRBJ1-4; D not resolved. V lost 0 bases to trimming and J lost 0 bases, with 17 bases between them. The CDR3 has 19 residues. Germline-derived CDR1 and CDR2 are LGHNA and YSLEER. For the CDR3, the DNA is TGCGCCAGCAGCCAAGATTTAAGACCGTCTCGGGCAACTAATGAAAAACTGTTTTTT. This gives the protein CASSQDLRPSRATNEKLFF.

This rearrangement joins TRBV29-1 to TRBJ2-5; TRBD1 might be the D (6 bases). Germline CDR1 is SQVTM and CDR2 is ANQGSEA. V lost 2 bases to trimming and J lost 0 bases, with 7 bases between them. The CDR3 consists of 13 residues. CDR3 sequence reads: CSVERQDQETQYF. The CDR3 DNA reads TGCAGCGTTGAAAGACAGGACCAAGAGACCCAGTACTTC. The full variable domain, completed using reference TRBV29-1 and TRBJ2-5, is SAVISQKPSRDICQRGTSLTIQCQVDSQVTMMFWYRQQPGQSLTLIATANQGSEATYESGFVIDKFPISRPNLTFSTLTVSNMSPEDSSIYLCSVERQDQETQYFGPGTRLLVL.

The chain combines TRBV7-2 with TRBJ2-3; D not resolved. Germline-derived CDR1 and CDR2 are SGHTA and FQGNSA. This CDR3 comprises 13 residues. V shed 4 bases and J shed 11 bases, with 16 bases lying between them. The DNA for the CDR3 is TGTGCCAGCAGCTCGCCGCCCGGTGGTATGCAGTATTTT. This sequence encodes CASSSPPGGMQYF.

This clonotype was found a few times. A much larger clone is a single base away; this may be a read error. Here the CDR3 DNA reads TGTGCCAGCAGTTACTCGTGGACTGGCGGGGAAGAGACCCAGTACTTC. It is translated as CASSYSWTGGEETQYF. The chain recombines TRBV6-2 or TRBV6-3 with TRBJ2-5; D possibly corresponds to TRBD2 (6 bases). CDR3 length: 16 residues. The V end was cut by 0 bases, the J end by 3 bases, with 14 bases between. Germline V CDR1 and CDR2: MNHEY, SVGEGT.

This clonotype has a handful of counts. The V and J genes are TRBV20-1 and TRBJ1-2; 8 bases line up with TRBD1. With 0 bases clipped from V and 7 bases from J, the junction kept 10 bases outside the gene matches. The germline gives CDR1 DFQATT, CDR2 SNEGSKA (reference sequence). This CDR3 region has 15 residues. CDR3 in DNA: TGCAGTGCTAGAGATATCCAGGGGGCGGGATCTGGCTACACCTTC. It codes for CSARDIQGAGSGYTF.

There are many counts of this clonotype. The J gene is TRBJ2-1, the V gene TRBV30; tentative D call: TRBD2 (5 bases). Germline V gene data show CDR1 as GTSNPN and CDR2 as SVGIG (reference sequence). Trimming pared 3 bases from V and 5 bases from J, leaving 11 bases between. The length of the CDR3 is 13 residues. In DNA form, the CDR3 reads TGTGCCTGGAGCGGTGGACTTAACAATGAGCAGTTCTTC. It encodes CAWSGGLNNEQFF.

This chain uses TRBV12-3 or TRBV12-4 with TRBJ1-3; D is ambiguous. The CDR3 loop spans 16 amino acids. V was pared by 2 bases and J by 0 bases, with 11 bases between. CDR3 sequence reads: CASSLSEGRSGNTIYF. The CDR3 coding sequence is TGTGCCAGCAGTTTATCAGAGGGCCGCTCTGGAAACACCATATATTTT.

This clonotype has at least ten counts. CDR3 DNA: TGCAGTGCTAGAGTTCGAGCTGGCGTAGCCGGGACTCCTTACAATGAGCAGTTCTTC. The encoded protein is CSARVRAGVAGTPYNEQFF. The V call is TRBV20-1, the J call TRBJ2-1; maybe TRBD2 (6 bases). Trimming removed 1 base from V and 4 bases from J, with 26 bases in between. This CDR3 is built from 19 residues. Germline CDR1 reads DFQATT; CDR2 reads SNEGSKA (reference sequence).

This clonotype was counted between two and nine times. The chain recombines TRBV24-1 with TRBJ2-1; possibly TRBD2 for D (6 bases). Trimming stripped 12 bases from V and 7 bases from J, with 18 bases between. Germline V gives CDR1 KGHDR, CDR2 SFDVKD. The CDR3 has 13 amino acids. In DNA form, the CDR3 reads TGTGCCGCCGAAAAAAGGGCGGGGAATGAGCAGTTCTTC. Translation gives CAAEKRAGNEQFF.

This clonotype was counted many times. This chain connects TRBV6-6 to TRBJ1-4; D unclear. Deletions cut 4 bases from V and 3 bases from J, with 9 bases between. CDR1 and CDR2 (germline): MNHNY, SVGAGI (reference sequence). The CDR3 is made up of 14 amino acids. The CDR3 loop reads CASSFSQPNEKLFF. In DNA form, the CDR3 reads TGTGCCAGCAGTTTCTCTCAACCTAATGAAAAACTGTTTTTT.

The chain joins TRBV24-1 to TRBJ1-4; no clear D. Germline V gives CDR1 KGHDR, CDR2 SFDVKD. V was clipped by 12 bases and J by 8 bases, with 15 bases between them. This CDR3 is built from 12 residues. CDR3 nucleotide sequence: TGTGCCGCCTCCGGGCCGACGGAAAAACTGTTTTTT. This sequence encodes CAASGPTEKLFF.

The table lists this clonotype with a few counts. A read error is possible here, since a much larger clone lies one base away. This chain connects TRBV7-2 to TRBJ2-3; D unclear. The germline V gene has CDR1 SGHTA and CDR2 FQGNSA. This CDR3 is built from 14 residues. This chain's CDR3 is CANSVGSSTDTQYF. As DNA, the CDR3 is TGTGCCAACAGCGTGGGCTCTAGCACAGATACGCAGTATTTT.

This chain links TRBV20-1 with TRBJ2-1; unclear D gene. Looked up from germline, CDR1 is DFQATT and CDR2 is SNEGSKA (reference sequence). The CDR3 extends over 12 amino acids. The germline V and J ends were trimmed by 3 bases and 5 bases, with 8 bases remaining between them. In nucleotides, the CDR3 is TGCAGTGCTAGCCAGGCGGACAATGAGCAGTTCTTC. Amino acids: CSASQADNEQFF.

V is TRBV5-5 and J is TRBJ2-3, with TRBD2 matching 9 bases. V dropped 0 bases and J dropped 0; count of bases not matched to a gene: 5. The CDR3 contains 17 residues. Germline-derived CDR1 and CDR2 are SGHKS and YYEKEE (reference sequence). This CDR3 is CASSLAVAGASTDTQYF. The CDR3 DNA is TGTGCCAGCAGCTTGGCCGTAGCGGGAGCTAGCACAGATACGCAGTATTTT.

This clonotype came up a few times. The chain links TRBV5-5 to TRBJ1-5, with D unclear. The CDR3 runs 14 residues. Germline CDR1 reads SGHKS; CDR2 reads YYEKEE (reference sequence). The V and J ends lost 0 bases and 5 bases respectively, with 9 bases between them. Written as DNA, the CDR3 is TGTGCCAGCAGCTTGGGGCAGAAAGATCAGCCCCAGCATTTT. Translating it yields CASSLGQKDQPQHF.

The J gene is TRBJ1-2, the V gene TRBV3-1; tentatively, D is TRBD1 (6 bases). The CDR3 is made up of 14 amino acids. Germline V gene sequence: CDR1 LGHDT, CDR2 YNNKEL (reference sequence). The V and J ends lost 1 base and 6 bases respectively, with 12 bases between them. The CDR3 coding sequence is TGTGCCAGCAGCCAAGCCCGGGGGCTGGATGGCTACACCTTC. Translated, it gives CASSQARGLDGYTF.

This clonotype has only a few counts. This chain joins TRBV9 and TRBJ2-3; D not resolved. The CDR3 is 13 residues long. Looked up from germline, CDR1 is SGDLS and CDR2 is YYNGEE. The V end was cut by 3 bases, the J end by 0 bases, with 5 bases between. CDR3 sequence (DNA): TGTGCCAGCAGCGCGGATAGCACAGATACGCAGTATTTT. Translated: CASSADSTDTQYF. Filled out from reference TRBV9 and TRBJ2-3, the complete variable domain reads DSGVTQTPKHLITATGQRVTLRCSPRSGDLSVYWYQQSLDQGLQFLIQYYNGEERAKGNILERFSAQQFPDLHSELNLSSLELGDSALYFCASSADSTDTQYFGPGTRLTVL.

This clonotype was detected ten times or more. V is TRBV27 and J is TRBJ2-1, with TRBD2 matching over 8 bases. CDR3 length: 15 amino acids. Germline V lookup: CDR1 MNHEY, CDR2 SMNVEV (reference sequence). With V trimmed by 7 bases and J by 3 bases, 8 bases remained unmatched. The CDR3 loop is CASNPFTSGYNEQFF. In DNA form, the CDR3 reads TGTGCCAGCAATCCGTTTACTAGCGGCTACAATGAGCAGTTCTTC.